The T cell receptor (beta chain) under discussion was sequenced for a study of T-cell memory formation after mild COVID-19 (dated by TCRdb to 2020 to 2023). In the study overall: TCR sequence clusters from the two donors were found to be largely donor specific. In two donors, T-cell clones that expanded and contracted after mild COVID-19 were followed by sequencing TCRalpha and TCRbeta repertoires longitudinally. Two young, previously healthy adult volunteers made up the cohort, one male and one female.

The reads were generated on an Illumina NovaSeq 6000. Using 5'RACE with constant-segment primers, TCRalpha and TCRbeta cDNA libraries were constructed, with sample barcodes and unique molecular identifiers added in the process. Trizol reagent was used to extract RNA from every sample. Amplification of the libraries took two PCR steps, and the second step added a second sample barcode plus Illumina TruSeq adapters. Sequencing of the libraries was done on an Illumina NovaSeq, producing 2 x 150 bp paired-end reads. On the authors' methods: Reads were demultiplexed and collapsed into UMI-guided consensus sequences with migec v1.2.7. Using mixcr v2.1.11, UMI consensuses were aligned to TRA and TRB V and J templates and then assembled into clonotypes. A clonotype was counted as expanded or contracted only if both edgeR and NoisET called the change significant, with noise models trained on biological replicates. For edgeR calls, the thresholds were a false discovery rate-adjusted p below 0.01 and a log2 fold-change of 1. As an exploratory analysis of dynamics, PCA with hierarchical clustering was applied to max-normalized trajectories of the 1000 most abundant clonotypes. Each responding clone was given a CD4 or CD8 phenotype based on the CD4+ and CD8+ repertoires, which had been sequenced separately. TCRdb ran its own pipeline on the public reads, namely fastp trimming at Q25 and MiXCR clone calling, and kept in-frame beta chains. Every distinct CDR3 protein forms one entry, paired with its most common genes and DNA. Clone size and V and J calls follow TCRdb, not the original study. This sample holds some 310,000 distinct CDR3 sequences; around a fifth were observed only once. The top ten clones comprise over 20% of the sample.

PBMCs were isolated by Ficoll-Paque density gradient centrifugation. The paper as a whole reports these results and caveats: Clones contracting from day 15 to 85 had balanced CD4/CD8 phenotypes, while a second wave expanding from day 15 to 37 was biased towards CD4+. The detection of some responding clones in pre-infection memory suggests that pre-existing cross-reactive memory T cells joined the SARS-CoV-2 response. Contracting CD4+ clones were found mainly in CM and EM memory subsets, while CD8+ clones were enriched in EMRA. Only a couple of mild cases were covered by the study, and larger cohorts that include severe cases with pre-infection samples were considered necessary. SARS-CoV-2 specificity of the second-wave clones peaking on day 37 was not confirmed.

This clonotype was seen a handful of times. Its binding antigen is unknown. There are no base qualities to consult, and no much larger clone falls within one base. Relative to germline, V is 1 base shorter and J is 2 bases shorter, with 10 bases between their ends. The CDR3 has 15 amino acids, counting the end cysteine and phenylalanine. CDR3 DNA is the only sequence kept; it has 45 bases, read in frame from the first base. As encoded in the germline V gene, CDR1 is SGHRS while CDR2 is YFSETQ. This clonotype originated in a man between 18 and 29 years old who had mild COVID-19 (a few samples of this study predate the infection). The sample titles of this study are shuffled in the database, so cell type and time point are left out; the donor was told from shared clones. Input material: PBMCs or a T cell subset sorted from them (not recorded which). The sequence joins TRBV5-1 to TRBJ2-1; the D gene remains uncertain. CDR3 region: CASSLSRRTYNEQFF. The DNA is as follows: TGCGCCAGCAGCTTGTCCAGGCGCACCTACAATGAGCAGTTCTTC.